The source of this T cell receptor (beta chain) is a study of cytomegalovirus exposure and HLA in healthy donors. This CDR3 is built from 17 residues. CDR1 SGHNT and CDR2 YYREEE come from the germline V gene (reference sequence). V dropped 4 bases and J dropped 3; count of bases not matched to a gene: 10. The PCR ran on 60 Vbeta and 13 Jbeta primers. The repertoire was sequenced with immunoSEQ multiplex PCR; TCRdb's copy has only in-frame clones and lacks some. Found here are around 180,000 clones, about three quarters of them singletons; the top ten hold about 1.6%. This chain connects TRBV5-4 to TRBJ2-6; 7 nucleotides align to TRBD1. Sequenced material: PBMCs. This TCR came from a girl aged 10 to 17 in good health and CMV-seronegative. Here the CDR3 DNA reads TGTGCCAGCAGCGCAGGGGGTTGGATTGGTGGGGCCAACGTCCTGACTTTC. Encoded protein: CASSAGGWIGGANVLTF.